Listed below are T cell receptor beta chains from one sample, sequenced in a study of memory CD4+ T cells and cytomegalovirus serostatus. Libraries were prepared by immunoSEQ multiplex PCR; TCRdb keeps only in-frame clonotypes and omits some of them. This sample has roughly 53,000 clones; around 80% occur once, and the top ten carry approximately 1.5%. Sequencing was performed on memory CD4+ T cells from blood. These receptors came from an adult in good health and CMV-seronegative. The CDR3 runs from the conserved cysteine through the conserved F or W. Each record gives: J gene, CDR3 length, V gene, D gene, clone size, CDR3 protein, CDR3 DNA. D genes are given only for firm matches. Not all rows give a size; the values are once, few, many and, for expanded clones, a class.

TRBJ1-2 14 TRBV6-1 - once CASRTGGGDYGYTF TGTGCCAGCAGGACTGGAGGGGGTGACTATGGCTACACCTTC
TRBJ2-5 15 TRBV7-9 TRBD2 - CASSKAWGGSETQYF TGTGCCAGCAGCAAGGCGTGGGGAGGGAGCGAGACCCAGTACTTC
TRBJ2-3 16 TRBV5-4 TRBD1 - CASSGQGAYLSDTQYF TGTGCCAGCAGTGGACAGGGGGCATACTTATCAGATACGCAGTATTTT
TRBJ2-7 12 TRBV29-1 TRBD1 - CSFTTGGYEQYF TGCAGCTTCACGACAGGGGGGTACGAGCAGTACTTC
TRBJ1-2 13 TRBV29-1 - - CSVGLPTGKGYTF TGCAGCGTAGGCCTACCTACAGGGAAGGGCTACACCTTC
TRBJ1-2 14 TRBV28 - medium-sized CASSLRGMDYGYTF TGTGCCAGCAGCTTGAGGGGGATGGACTATGGCTACACCTTC
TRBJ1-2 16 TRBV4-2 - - CASSQDFRGKDYGYTF TGTGCCAGCAGCCAAGATTTCAGGGGAAAGGACTATGGCTACACCTTC
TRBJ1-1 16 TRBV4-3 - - CASSQARGPSGAEAFF TGCGCCAGCAGCCAAGCCAGGGGCCCAAGTGGGGCTGAAGCTTTCTTT
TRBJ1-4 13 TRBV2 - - CASIRGVDEKLFF TGTGCCAGCATCAGGGGTGTTGATGAAAAACTGTTTTTT
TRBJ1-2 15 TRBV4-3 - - CASSQGIELGAGYTF TGCGCCAGCAGCCAAGGTATTGAGTTAGGGGCCGGCTACACCTTC
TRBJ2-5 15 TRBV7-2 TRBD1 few CASSLSTGVQETQYF TGTGCCAGCAGCTTGAGTACAGGGGTTCAAGAGACCCAGTACTTC
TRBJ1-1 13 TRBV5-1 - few CASNPRGYTEAFF TGCGCCAGCAACCCCAGGGGTTACACTGAAGCTTTCTTT
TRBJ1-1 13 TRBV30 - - CAWQTGRVTEAFF TGTGCCTGGCAAACAGGGAGAGTCACTGAAGCTTTCTTT
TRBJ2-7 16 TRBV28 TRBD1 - CASSFPQGGSSYEQYF TGTGCCAGCAGTTTCCCACAGGGGGGAAGCTCCTACGAGCAGTACTTC
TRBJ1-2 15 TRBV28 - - CASSWMGAQDYGYTF TGTGCCAGCAGTTGGATGGGGGCACAAGACTATGGCTACACCTTC
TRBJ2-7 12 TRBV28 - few CASSRTVYEQYF TGTGCCAGCAGTCGGACAGTCTACGAGCAGTACTTC
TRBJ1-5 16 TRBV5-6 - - CASNSWGNEGSQPQHF TGTGCCAGCAATTCCTGGGGGAACGAGGGGAGTCAGCCCCAGCATTTT
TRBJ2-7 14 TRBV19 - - CASSIRQNPYEQYF TGTGCCAGTAGTATAAGGCAGAACCCCTACGAGCAGTACTTC
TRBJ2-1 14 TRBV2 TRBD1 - CASSETGGNNEQFF TGTGCCAGCAGTGAAACAGGGGGAAACAATGAGCAGTTCTTC
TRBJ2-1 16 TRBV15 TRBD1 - CATSRGGGQGNDEQFF TGTGCCACCAGCAGAGGGGGGGGACAGGGGAACGATGAGCAGTTCTTC
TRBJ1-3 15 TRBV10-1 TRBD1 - CASRADRGSGNTIYF TGCGCCAGCAGAGCCGACAGGGGCTCTGGAAACACCATATATTTT
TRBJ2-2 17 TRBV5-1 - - CASSLVPRTATTGELFF TGCGCCAGCAGCTTGGTGCCAAGGACGGCGACCACCGGGGAGCTGTTTTTT
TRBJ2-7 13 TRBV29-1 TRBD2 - CSGLAENRGEQYF TGCAGCGGACTAGCGGAGAACCGGGGCGAGCAGTACTTC
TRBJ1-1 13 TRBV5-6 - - CASSLTGTTEAFF TGTGCCAGCAGCTTAACAGGGACCACTGAAGCTTTCTTT
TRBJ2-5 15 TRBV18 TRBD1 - CASSPPTGGQETQYF TGTGCCAGCTCACCACCGACAGGGGGTCAAGAGACCCAGTACTTC
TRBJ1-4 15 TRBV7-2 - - CASSFGGAKGEKLFF TGTGCCAGCAGCTTCGGGGGGGCAAAAGGGGAAAAACTGTTTTTT
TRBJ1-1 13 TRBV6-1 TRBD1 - CASWDRANTEAFF TGTGCCAGCTGGGACAGGGCAAACACTGAAGCTTTCTTT
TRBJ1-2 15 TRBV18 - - CASSPSTGPLYGYTF TGTGCCAGCTCACCAAGCACCGGGCCTCTCTATGGCTACACCTTC
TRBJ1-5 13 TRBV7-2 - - CASSLQNNQPQHF TGTGCCAGCAGCTTACAAAACAATCAGCCCCAGCATTTT
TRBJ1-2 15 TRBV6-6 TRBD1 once CASINPGQGIGGYTF TGTGCCAGCATAAACCCCGGACAGGGAATTGGAGGCTACACCTTC
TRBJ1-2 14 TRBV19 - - CASSIGQPSYGYTF TGTGCCAGTAGTATAGGGCAGCCCTCCTATGGCTACACCTTC
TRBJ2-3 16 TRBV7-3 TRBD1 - CASGLGQGSGTDTQYF TGTGCCAGCGGATTGGGACAGGGTAGTGGCACAGATACGCAGTATTTT
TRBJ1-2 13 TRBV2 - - CASHQGFGYGYTF TGTGCCAGCCACCAGGGTTTCGGATATGGCTACACCTTC
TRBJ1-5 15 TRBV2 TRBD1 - CASRPDRAGNQPQHF TGTGCCAGCAGACCCGACAGGGCTGGCAATCAGCCCCAGCATTTT
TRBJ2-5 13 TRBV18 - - CASSRLDQETQYF TGTGCCAGCTCAAGACTAGATCAAGAGACCCAGTACTTC
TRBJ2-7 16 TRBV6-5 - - CASSYGLGQSSYEQYF TGTGCCAGCAGTTACGGGCTCGGACAAAGCTCCTACGAGCAGTACTTC
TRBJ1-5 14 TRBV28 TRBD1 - CASSLPGTGKPQHF TGTGCCAGCAGTTTACCGGGGACAGGGAAGCCCCAGCATTTT
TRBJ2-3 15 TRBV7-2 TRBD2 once CASSREARYTDTQYF TGTGCCAGCAGCCGGGAGGCCAGATACACAGATACGCAGTATTTT
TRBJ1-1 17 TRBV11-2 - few CASSFFPTETLNTEAFF TGTGCCAGCAGCTTTTTTCCGACAGAAACGTTGAACACTGAAGCTTTCTTT
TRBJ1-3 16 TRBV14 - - CASSQFQAGPGNTIYF TGTGCCAGCAGCCAATTCCAGGCGGGGCCTGGAAACACCATATATTTT
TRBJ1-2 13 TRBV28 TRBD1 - CASRWDRGIGYTF TGTGCCAGCAGATGGGACAGGGGGATTGGCTACACCTTC
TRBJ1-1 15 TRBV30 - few CAWTTSAVSGAEAFF TGTGCCTGGACAACTTCGGCAGTCTCCGGCGCTGAAGCTTTCTTT
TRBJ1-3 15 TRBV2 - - CASSHELTGPNTIYF TGTGCCAGCAGCCACGAGCTTACAGGGCCCAACACCATATATTTT
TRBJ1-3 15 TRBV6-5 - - CASSYSEGLGNTIYF TGTGCCAGCAGTTACTCCGAGGGGCTCGGAAACACCATATATTTT
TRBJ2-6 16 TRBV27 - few CASSFIAGAGANVLTF TGTGCCAGCAGTTTTATCGCAGGAGCTGGGGCCAACGTCCTGACTTTC
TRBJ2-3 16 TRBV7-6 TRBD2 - CASSLGSGVSTDTQYF TGTGCCAGCAGCTTAGGTAGCGGGGTTAGCACAGATACGCAGTATTTT
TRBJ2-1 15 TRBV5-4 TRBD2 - CASSGSGSAYNEQFF TGTGCCAGCAGCGGTAGCGGGAGCGCCTACAATGAGCAGTTCTTC
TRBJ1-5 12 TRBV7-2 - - CASSLARSFPTF TGTGCCAGCAGCTTAGCGCGGTCTTTCCCCACTTTT
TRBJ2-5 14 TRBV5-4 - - CASSPGHFQETQYF TGTGCCAGCAGCCCCGGACACTTCCAAGAGACCCAGTACTTC
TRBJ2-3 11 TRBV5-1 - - CASSQADTQYF TGCGCCAGCAGCCAGGCAGATACGCAGTATTTT
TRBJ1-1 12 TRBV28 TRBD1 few CASSLRTGEGFF TGTGCCAGCAGTTTACGGACAGGGGAGGGTTTCTTT
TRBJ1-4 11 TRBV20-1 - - CSASGDRKLFF TGCAGTGCTAGTGGTGATCGAAAACTGTTTTTT
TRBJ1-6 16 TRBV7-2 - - CASSLRLSSYNSPLHF TGTGCCAGCAGCTTACGACTAAGCTCCTATAATTCACCCCTCCACTTT
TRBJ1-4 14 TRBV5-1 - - CASSTGRQGEKLFF TGCGCCAGCAGCACGGGACGGCAGGGGGAAAAACTGTTTTTT
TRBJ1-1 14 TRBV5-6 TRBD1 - CASSPGTGWTEAFF TGTGCCAGCAGCCCCGGGACAGGATGGACTGAAGCTTTCTTT